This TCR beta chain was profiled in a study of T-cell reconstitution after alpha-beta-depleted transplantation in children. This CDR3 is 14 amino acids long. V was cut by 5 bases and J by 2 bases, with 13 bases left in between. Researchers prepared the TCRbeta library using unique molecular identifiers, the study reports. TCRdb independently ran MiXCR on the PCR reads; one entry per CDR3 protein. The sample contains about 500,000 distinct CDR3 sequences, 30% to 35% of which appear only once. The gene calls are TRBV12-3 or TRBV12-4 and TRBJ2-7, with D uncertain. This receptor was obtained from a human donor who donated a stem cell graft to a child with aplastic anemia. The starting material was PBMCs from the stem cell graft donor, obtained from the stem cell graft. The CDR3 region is CASSQIGRAYEQYF. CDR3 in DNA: TGTGCCAGCAGTCAGATAGGCAGAGCCTACGAGCAGTACTTC.